This T cell receptor beta chain was found in a study of blood T cell repertoires in COVID-19. Across the whole study: Whether acute or convalescent, the COVID-19 samples came from the United States, Italy and Spain. Sample material is recorded as cDNA or gDNA derived from T cells, B-cell-depleted T cells, or PBMCs.

The table lists this clone with a count of one. V was shortened by 3 bases and J by 6 bases, with 14 bases between the two germline ends. Germline V gene data show CDR1 as MGHRA and CDR2 as YSYEKL. The CDR3 totals 14 residues. Sequenced by immunoSEQ multiplex PCR; TCRdb stores in-frame clones only, minus some. The data contain roughly 34,000 clones, roughly 90% of them seen just once; the ten biggest clones take up less than 45%. The rearrangement links TRBV4-1 to TRBJ1-2; possibly TRBD1 for D (5 bases). The TCR comes from a man aged 55 to 69 with active or convalescent COVID-19. The material sequenced was peripheral blood. The CDR3 loop reads CASSQRDRPDGYTF. The CDR3 region has the DNA TGCGCCAGCAGCCAGCGGGACCGACCTGATGGCTACACCTTC.